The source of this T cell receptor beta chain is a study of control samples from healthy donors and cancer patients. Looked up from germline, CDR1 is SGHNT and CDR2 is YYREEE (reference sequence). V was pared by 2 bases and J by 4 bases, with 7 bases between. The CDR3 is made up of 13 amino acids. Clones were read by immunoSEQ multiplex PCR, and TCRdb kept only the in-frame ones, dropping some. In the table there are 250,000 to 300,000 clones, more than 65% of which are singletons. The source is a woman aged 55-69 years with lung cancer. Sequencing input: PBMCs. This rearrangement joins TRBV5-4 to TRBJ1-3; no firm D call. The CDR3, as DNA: TGTGCCAGCAGCTTCCTCAGGGGAAACACCATATATTTT. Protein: CASSFLRGNTIYF.